This T cell receptor (beta chain) was identified in a study of blood T cell repertoires in COVID-19. Overall study: PBMCs, B-cell-depleted T cells, or T cells were the source of the cDNA or gDNA that made up the material.

Methods used by the authors: The authors estimated nucleated cell counts from reference gene primer amplification. Assay used: immunoSEQ multiplex PCR; TCRdb lists only in-frame clones, some missing. Clone size and the V and J calls come from that table; the DNA yielded D and trimming. Among fewer than 250,000 clones listed, just under 85% were seen once. The source material was peripheral blood. This receptor was taken from a middle-aged man with acute or convalescent COVID-19.

CDR3 protein: CASSPRERGSRELFF. In nucleotides, the CDR3 is TGCGCCAGCAGCCCCAGGGAGCGGGGGAGCAGGGAGCTGTTTTTT. The V and J genes are TRBV10-1 and TRBJ2-2; TRBD2 matches 8 bases. V shed 6 bases and J 9 bases; nucleotides not matched to a gene: 12. Germline lookup yields CDR1 WNHNN and CDR2 SYGVQD (reference sequence). The CDR3 contains 15 residues.